Listed below are T cell receptor beta chains from one sample, sequenced in a study of shared clonotypes between healthy human individuals. Sequenced by immunoSEQ multiplex PCR; TCRdb stores in-frame clones only, minus some. Among about 2 million clones, around 96% were seen once, and the ten largest hold roughly 1%. The material sequenced was naive CD8+ T cells sorted from blood. These receptors were taken from a man aged 18-30 years in good health. Each CDR3 is given with its conserved first and last residue. The order of the fields is V gene, J gene, clone size, D gene, CDR3 DNA, CDR3 protein. A D gene is named only where the DNA matches it firmly. Rows may omit the clone size; those that give it use once, few, many or a size class.

TRBV27	TRBJ1-5	once	.	TGTGCCAGCAGCGTCACTAATCAGCCCCAGCATTTT	CASSVTNQPQHF
TRBV5-1	TRBJ1-1	.	.	TGCGCCAGCAGCTTGGAGGGGGGCATGAACACTGAAGCTTTCTTT	CASSLEGGMNTEAFF
TRBV29-1	TRBJ2-7	.	.	TGCAGCGTTTTTGCGGGAATCCACTACGAGCAGTACTTC	CSVFAGIHYEQYF
TRBV19	TRBJ1-2	.	TRBD1	TGTGCCAGTAGTATTCCGGGACAGGGCTATGGCTACACCTTC	CASSIPGQGYGYTF
TRBV27	TRBJ2-5	.	.	TGTGCCAGCAGTTTGTTGGCCCCCTCGGGGGTGCAAGAGACCCAGTACTTC	CASSLLAPSGVQETQYF
TRBV5-6	TRBJ2-6	few	.	TGTGCCAGCAGCGGTAGGCCGGGCGCTGGGGCCAACGTCCTGACTTTC	CASSGRPGAGANVLTF
TRBV30	TRBJ2-2	once	.	TGTGCCTGGTGCCCAGGTCCCGGGGAGCTGTTTTTT	CAWCPGPGELFF
TRBV4-3	TRBJ2-7	.	TRBD2	TGCGCCAGCAGCCAAGAGTACGGGGGGGGTTCCTACGAGCAGTACTTC	CASSQEYGGGSYEQYF
TRBV4-1	TRBJ2-7	.	.	TGCGCCAGCAGCCAAGGAGACCTCCCGGGGGAGCAGTACTTC	CASSQGDLPGEQYF
TRBV4-1	TRBJ1-1	.	TRBD1	TGCGCCAGCAGCCAGGCCGGGACAGGAGGGACTGAAGCTTTCTTT	CASSQAGTGGTEAFF
TRBV4-1	TRBJ2-7	.	.	TGCGCCAGCAGCCTCGGAGCAGATCCATGGGCGGGCGAGCAGTACTTC	CASSLGADPWAGEQYF
TRBV5-1	TRBJ2-7	.	.	TGCGCCAGCAGCTTGGAACTACCCCTCTACGAGCAGTACTTC	CASSLELPLYEQYF
TRBV29-1	TRBJ2-1	.	.	TGCAGCGTGGGAGGACAGCACAATGAGCAGTTCTTC	CSVGGQHNEQFF
TRBV6-5	TRBJ2-7	.	.	TGTGCCAGCAGCGACAGTGCTCCCTCCTACGAGCAGTACTTC	CASSDSAPSYEQYF
TRBV27	TRBJ2-7	.	TRBD1	TGTGCCAGCAGTTTGGGGACAGGGTTTAACGAGCAGTACTTC	CASSLGTGFNEQYF
TRBV6-6	TRBJ1-1	.	.	TGTGCCAGTGTGATGGCTATGAACACTGAAGCTTTCTTT	CASVMAMNTEAFF